Sequencing of this TCR beta chain was carried out in a study of early T cells in non-severe SARS-CoV-2 infection. Study-wide background: The input, bulk RNA from unsorted whole blood, was sequenced, and chains were unpaired.

Individual cDNA molecules were tagged with unique molecular identifiers, the study reported. TCRdb re-derived calls from the 5' RACE reads in MiXCR, one entry per CDR3 protein. The sample yields tens of thousands of distinct CDR3 sequences, 10% seen once. Findings and limits, study-wide: The VDJdb matching leaned toward anti-spike CD8 responses and overlooked private and CD4 specificities.

Regarding this clonotype: Antigen unknown.

The receptor was derived from an adult who was a healthcare worker with PCR-confirmed SARS-CoV-2 infection or an uninfected control (not recorded which). The material was whole blood, obtained at baseline.

CDR3 protein: CASSPSGEAFF. The CDR3 coding sequence is TGTGCCAGCTCACCATCAGGTGAAGCTTTCTTT. This chain connects TRBV18 to TRBJ1-1; D gene unclear. The CDR3 covers 11 residues. V was clipped by 2 bases and J by 7 bases, with 5 bases between them. The germline gives CDR1 KGHSH, CDR2 LQKENI.